The 22 T cell receptor beta chains below come from one sample, sequenced in a study of blood T cell repertoires in COVID-19. The table came from immunoSEQ multiplex PCR; TCRdb's copy has only in-frame clones and leaves some out. The repertoire holds 450,000 to 500,000 clones, approximately 85% seen once, with roughly 3.2% in the top ten. The specimen was peripheral blood. The receptors derive from a human donor in a cohort sampled during active COVID-19.

Concerning this clone: Distinct nucleotide sequences in the sample also encode this CDR3. The chain uses TRBV18 and TRBJ1-1; TRBD1 might be the D (6 bases). Looked up from germline, CDR1 is KGHSH and CDR2 is LQKENI. V was cut by 0 bases and J by 10 bases, with 12 bases left in between. The CDR3 is 13 amino acids. CDR3 residues: CASSPPGQGRAFF. CDR3 nucleotide sequence: TGTGCCAGCTCACCACCGGGCCAGGGGAGAGCTTTCTTT.

The rearrangement uses TRBV19 and TRBJ2-1; weak D call: TRBD2 (5 bases). The CDR3 is made up of 13 amino acids. Trimming took off 3 bases at V and 8 bases at J, with 11 bases between the two ends. Germline CDR1 is LNHDA and CDR2 is SQIVND (reference sequence). The CDR3 DNA reads as TGTGCCAGTAGTATCCGGGATTTCGATGAGCAGTTCTTC. The encoded protein is CASSIRDFDEQFF. The full variable domain, its missing parts supplied by reference TRBV19 and TRBJ2-1, is DGGITQSPKYLFRKEGQNVTLSCEQNLNHDAMYWYRQDPGQGLRLIYYSQIVNDFQKGDIAEGYSVSREKKESFPLTVTSAQKNPTAFYLCASSIRDFDEQFFGPGTRLTVL.

The chain uses TRBV9 and TRBJ2-5; perhaps TRBD2 as D (5 bases). Trimming took 3 bases from V and 5 from J, leaving 17 bases between them. CDR1 and CDR2 from the germline V gene are SGDLS and YYNGEE. CDR3 length: 15 residues. The CDR3 region is CASSAHEWRRETQYF. The CDR3, as DNA: TGTGCCAGCAGCGCTCATGAGTGGAGGCGGGAGACCCAGTACTTC.

The V and J genes are TRBV19 and TRBJ2-1, with 8 positions matching TRBD2. The ends lost 4 bases at V and 6 bases at J; junction bases unmatched: 2. Germline lookup yields CDR1 LNHDA and CDR2 SQIVND (reference sequence). The CDR3 contains 13 residues. CDR3 in amino acids: CASSTSGPNEQFF. The CDR3 DNA reads TGTGCCAGTAGTACTAGCGGGCCCAATGAGCAGTTCTTC.

V and J are TRBV19 and TRBJ2-7, with TRBD2 identical over 7 bases. The germline V gene encodes CDR1 LNHDA and CDR2 SQIVND (reference sequence). V was clipped by 6 bases and J by 3 bases; unmatched bases: 11. The CDR3 totals 15 residues. The CDR3 loop reads CASSRIRDYIYEQYF. The CDR3 DNA reads as TGTGCCAGTAGCCGTATCCGGGACTACATCTACGAGCAGTACTTC.

The chain uses TRBV27 and TRBJ2-7, with 7 bases that match TRBD2. The V gene end was trimmed by 10 bases and the J gene end by 1 base; junction bases not matched to a gene: 13. Germline V gives CDR1 MNHEY, CDR2 SMNVEV (reference sequence). The CDR3 has 15 amino acids. The CDR3 loop reads CATKDEAAGSYEQYF. In DNA form, the CDR3 reads TGTGCCACCAAGGACGAGGCAGCGGGATCCTACGAGCAGTACTTC.

A single count supports this clone. This chain uses TRBV7-9 with TRBJ1-3; tentatively, D is TRBD1 (6 bases). This CDR3 has 18 residues. The V and J ends lost 4 bases and 8 bases respectively, with 27 bases between them. The V gene's germline CDR1 is SEHNR and CDR2 FQNEAQ (reference sequence). CDR3 DNA sequence: TGTGCCAGCAGCTCCCTAGACCAGGGGACCGTCTTATCCGACACCATATATTTT. The encoded protein is CASSSLDQGTVLSDTIYF.

The chain uses TRBV5-4 and TRBJ2-5, with 7 bases aligning to TRBD2. CDR1 and CDR2 (germline): SGHNT, YYREEE (reference sequence). V trimming: 0 bases; J trimming: 4 bases; junction bases outside the gene matches: 6. The CDR3 is 15 residues long. The CDR3 sequence is CASSLAGGMGETQYF. CDR3 DNA: TGTGCCAGCAGCTTGGCGGGGGGAATGGGAGAGACCCAGTACTTC.

The chain employs TRBV15 and TRBJ1-1, with a possible D match to TRBD1 (6 bases). V was trimmed by 3 bases and J by 1 base, leaving 33 bases between them. The CDR3 has 22 amino acids. The germline V gene encodes CDR1 LNHNV and CDR2 YYDKDF (reference sequence). For the CDR3, the DNA is TGTGCCACCAGCAGCCTAACTGAGGCCGGGATTTGGACAGCCATAAAGAACACTGAAGCTTTCTTT. As protein: CATSSLTEAGIWTAIKNTEAFF. The full variable domain, with the rest looked up from reference TRBV15 and TRBJ1-1, is DAMVIQNPRYQVTQFGKPVTLSCSQTLNHNVMYWYQQKSSQAPKLLFHYYDKDFNNEADTPDNFQSRRPNTSFCFLDIRSPGLGDTAMYLCATSSLTEAGIWTAIKNTEAFFGQGTRLTVV.

The V gene is TRBV7-8, the J gene TRBJ2-7; 8 bases align to TRBD2. The length of the CDR3 is 16 residues. V was clipped by 1 base and J by 1 base; unmatched bases: 6. From germline, CDR1 is SGHVS and CDR2 FQNEAQ. CDR3 sequence reads: CASSLVLAGLSYEQYF. DNA of the CDR3: TGTGCCAGCAGCTTAGTGCTAGCGGGCCTATCCTACGAGCAGTACTTC.

The gene calls are TRBV5-1 and TRBJ2-7; 8 bases align to TRBD2. V lost 3 bases to trimming and J lost 3 bases; unmatched junction nucleotides: 8. The CDR3 covers 15 residues. The V gene's germline CDR1 is SGHRS and CDR2 YFSETQ. The CDR3 nucleotides are TGCGCCAGCAGCTCCCTAGCGGGTCCTGACTACGAGCAGTACTTC. Translated: CASSSLAGPDYEQYF.

The chain links TRBV2 to TRBJ1-2; 7 bases are shared with TRBD1. CDR3 length: 15 residues. V trimming: 5 bases; J trimming: 5 bases; junction bases outside the gene matches: 11. Germline V gene sequence: CDR1 SNHLY, CDR2 FYNNEI. CDR3 amino acids: CASSYRGPGTYGYTF. The CDR3 DNA reads as TGTGCCAGCAGTTACAGGGGACCCGGGACTTATGGCTACACCTTC.

This chain joins TRBV7-2 and TRBJ1-5; the D is unclear. The germline V gene has CDR1 SGHTA and CDR2 FQGNSA. V lost 0 bases and J 2 bases, leaving 11 bases between the germline ends. This CDR3 is built from 16 residues. CDR3 region: CASSLAGSQGNQPQHF. The CDR3 bases are TGTGCCAGCAGCTTAGCGGGCTCCCAAGGCAATCAGCCCCAGCATTTT.

J is TRBJ1-6 and V is TRBV7-2; a weak D match, TRBD1 (5 bases). Germline V gene lookup returns CDR1 SGHTA and CDR2 FQGNSA. The CDR3 is 14 amino acids. V dropped 2 bases and J dropped 12 bases, with 14 bases sitting between them. DNA of the CDR3: TGTGCCAGCAGCTTACGGGGGGAAAGTCGACCCCTCCACTTT. This encodes CASSLRGESRPLHF.

The V gene is TRBV12-3 or TRBV12-4, the J gene TRBJ2-7; TRBD1 aligns across 10 bases. This CDR3 has 13 amino acids. The ends lost 6 bases at V and 7 bases at J; junction bases unmatched: 6. The CDR3 spells CASSWDRGGEQYF. CDR3 nucleotides: TGTGCCAGCAGCTGGGACAGGGGCGGAGAGCAGTACTTC.

This chain connects TRBV4-2 to TRBJ1-2; TRBD1 matches 10 bases. The CDR3 consists of 15 residues. Germline CDR1 and CDR2: LGHNA and YNFKEQ. Germline trimming cut 0 bases from V and 2 bases from J; bases unmatched to any gene: 0. The chain's CDR3 is CASSQEGQGNYGYTF. The CDR3, as DNA: TGTGCCAGCAGCCAAGAGGGACAGGGGAACTATGGCTACACCTTC.

The chain has TRBV6-5 and TRBJ1-2; D gene uncertain. This CDR3 region has 15 residues. V lost 8 bases and J 2 bases, leaving 18 bases between the germline ends. Germline lookup yields CDR1 MNHEY and CDR2 SVGAGI. CDR3 protein: CASSDFSRANYGYTF. CDR3 coding DNA: TGTGCCAGCTCGGACTTTTCGCGGGCCAACTATGGCTACACCTTC.

This chain links TRBV7-3 with TRBJ2-1, with 8 nucleotides matching TRBD1. The germline gives CDR1 SGHTA, CDR2 FQGTGA. The CDR3 runs 13 residues. J gave up 7 bases and V 4 bases, and 3 bases lay outside the gene matches. The CDR3 DNA reads TGTGCCAGCAGCTCCAACAGGGGGAATGAGCAGTTCTTC. Its protein is CASSSNRGNEQFF.

The gene calls are TRBV5-5 and TRBJ2-5, with D unresolved. The CDR3 extends over 13 amino acids. Germline values: CDR1 SGHKS, CDR2 YYEKEE (reference sequence). V lost 4 bases and J lost 3, with 10 bases in between. The CDR3 reads CASSRDTEETQYF. CDR3 nucleotides: TGTGCCAGCAGCCGAGACACGGAAGAGACCCAGTACTTC.

J is TRBJ1-1 and V is TRBV27; D not resolved. The CDR3 extends over 14 amino acids. V lost 2 bases and J 1 base, leaving 8 bases between the germline ends. Germline assignment: CDR1 MNHEY and CDR2 SMNVEV (reference sequence). The CDR3 DNA reads TGTGCCAGCAGTTTAGGAGCTCCGAACACTGAAGCTTTCTTT. Its translation is CASSLGAPNTEAFF.

The chain recombines TRBV3-1 (or the pseudogene TRBV3-2) with TRBJ2-1; the match to TRBD2 covers 11 bases. After removal of 0 bases from V and 4 bases from J, the junction contained 2 bases not matched to a gene. Looked up from germline, CDR1 is LGHDT and CDR2 is YNNKEL (reference sequence). The CDR3 consists of 16 residues. CDR3 nucleotide sequence: TGTGCCAGCAGCCAAGATCTAGCGGGAGGTTACAATGAGCAGTTCTTC. It encodes CASSQDLAGGYNEQFF.

The chain joins TRBV12-5 to TRBJ2-7; D is possibly TRBD1 (6 bases). Germline V gene lookup returns CDR1 LGHNT and CDR2 FRNRAP. CDR3 length: 13 residues. Trimming stripped 5 bases from V and 10 bases from J, with 18 bases between. CDR3 residues: CASGPASGVPQYF. CDR3 nucleotides: TGTGCTAGTGGTCCTGCCTCAGGGGTGCCCCAGTACTTC.